These 31 T cell receptor beta chains were sequenced from one sample in a study of cytomegalovirus exposure and HLA in healthy donors. The PCR ran on 60 Vbeta and 13 Jbeta primers. The repertoire was sequenced with immunoSEQ multiplex PCR; TCRdb's copy has only in-frame clones and lacks some. Recorded for this sample: around 60,000 clones. Sample: PBMCs. These receptors came from a woman younger than 30 in good health and CMV-seronegative.

J is TRBJ1-6 and V is TRBV7-6; D perhaps matches TRBD1 (5 bases). Germline V gene data show CDR1 as SGHVS and CDR2 as FNYEAQ. Trimming shortened V by 3 bases and J by 10 bases, and 13 bases separated the two germline ends. The CDR3 has 14 amino acids. In nucleotides, the CDR3 is TGTGCCAGCAGCTTGGGGGGAGGAATCTCACCCCTCCACTTT. Protein sequence: CASSLGGGISPLHF.

The rearrangement links TRBV5-1 to TRBJ1-5; D is ambiguous. Germline V lookup: CDR1 SGHRS, CDR2 YFSETQ. This CDR3 comprises 14 residues. V lost 0 bases, J lost 2 bases, and 6 bases lay in between. The CDR3 sequence is CASSLVPGNQPQHF. The CDR3 nucleotides read TGCGCCAGCAGCTTGGTGCCGGGCAATCAGCCCCAGCATTTT. Based on the CDR3 plus reference TRBV5-1 and TRBJ1-5, the full variable domain is KAGVTQTPRYLIKTRGQQVTLSCSPISGHRSVSWYQQTPGQGLQFLFEYFSETQRNKGNFPGRFSGRQFSNSRSEMNVSTLELGDSALYLCASSLVPGNQPQHFGDGTRLSIL.

The chain uses TRBV6-5 and TRBJ2-7; TRBD2 aligns across 7 bases. The CDR3 length is 15 residues. With 6 bases clipped from V and 0 bases from J, the junction kept 8 bases outside the gene matches. The germline V gene encodes CDR1 MNHEY and CDR2 SVGAGI. CDR3 sequence reads: CASRESGASSYEQYF. CDR3 nucleotide sequence: TGTGCCAGCAGGGAGAGCGGGGCGAGCTCCTACGAGCAGTACTTC.

This chain connects TRBV6-5 to TRBJ2-3; D possibly corresponds to TRBD1 (5 bases). The germline V gene has CDR1 MNHEY and CDR2 SVGAGI. V was cut by 6 bases and J by 2 bases, with 12 bases left in between. CDR3 length: 14 amino acids. The CDR3 here is CASSARQNTDTQYF. CDR3 DNA sequence: TGTGCCAGCAGCGCCCGACAGAACACAGATACGCAGTATTTT.

The chain couples TRBV15 to TRBJ2-7; TRBD1 might be the D (6 bases). CDR1 LNHNV and CDR2 YYDKDF come from the germline V gene (reference sequence). V lost 0 bases, J lost 2 bases, and 11 bases lay in between. This CDR3 contains 15 residues. DNA for the CDR3: TGTGCCACCAGCAGAGATCTAGGGGGAACCTACGAGCAGTACTTC. Translation: CATSRDLGGTYEQYF.

The chain uses TRBV6-6 and TRBJ1-2, with 9 bases identical to TRBD1. Germline lookup yields CDR1 MNHNY and CDR2 SVGAGI (reference sequence). The CDR3 contains 13 residues. V lost 9 bases and J lost 4; bases outside the gene matches: 6. For the CDR3, the DNA is TGTGCCAGTACGGGACAGGGAATCTATGGCTACACCTTC. Translation: CASTGQGIYGYTF.

The J gene is TRBJ1-5, the V gene TRBV19, with D uncertain. The CDR3 contains 16 residues. The germline V gene has CDR1 LNHDA and CDR2 SQIVND (reference sequence). Between the trimmed V and J ends, which lost 7 bases and 0 bases, there was a span of 16 bases. In DNA, the CDR3 is TGTGCCAGTAAGAGCGTCCTCCGTTATAGCAATCAGCCCCAGCATTTT. This gives the protein CASKSVLRYSNQPQHF.

The chain is built from TRBV7-2 and TRBJ2-7, with D tentatively TRBD2 (6 bases). CDR3 size: 14 residues. CDR1 is SGHTA, CDR2 FQGNSA, per germline. Trimming cost V 5 bases and J 6 bases, with 17 bases left between them. As DNA, the CDR3 is TGTGCCAGCAGCCCGGGGGTATTAGGGTTCGAGCAGTACTTC. Translating gives CASSPGVLGFEQYF.

CDR3 sequence reads: CASSFRGRGVTFHTEAFF. The CDR3 DNA sequence: TGTGCCAGCAGCTTCAGGGGTAGGGGCGTAACTTTCCATACTGAAGCTTTCTTT. J is TRBJ1-1 and V is TRBV14; the D gene is possibly TRBD1 (6 bases). The CDR3 has 18 amino acids. Trimming pared 5 bases from V and 5 bases from J, leaving 27 bases between. Germline V gives CDR1 SGHDN, CDR2 FVKESK.

This chain links TRBV5-1 with TRBJ2-2; D is unclear. The V end was cut by 1 base, the J end by 3 bases, with 7 bases between. Germline CDR1 SGHRS, CDR2 YFSETQ. The CDR3 is made up of 14 amino acids. The DNA for the CDR3 is TGCGCCAGCAGCTTGTCCCCTGACACCGGGGAGCTGTTTTTT. It codes for CASSLSPDTGELFF.

This chain joins TRBV5-1 and TRBJ1-2, with TRBD1 matching over 10 bases. There are 16 residues in the CDR3. Germline V gives CDR1 SGHRS, CDR2 YFSETQ. V shed 0 bases and J 6 bases; nucleotides not matched to a gene: 8. CDR3 sequence (DNA): TGCGCCAGCAGCTTGGGACAGGGGGCAGGTAGCGATGGCTACACCTTC. Translating gives CASSLGQGAGSDGYTF.

This chain connects TRBV6-5 to TRBJ2-1; D possibly corresponds to TRBD2 (6 bases). This CDR3 has 16 residues. Trimming pared 1 base from V and 0 bases from J, leaving 10 bases between. Germline assignment: CDR1 MNHEY and CDR2 SVGAGI. The CDR3 region has the DNA TGTGCCAGCAGTTACTTCTTTAGCGGCTCCTACAATGAGCAGTTCTTC. Residues: CASSYFFSGSYNEQFF.

The chain recombines TRBV4-1 with TRBJ2-3, with 9 bases matching TRBD2. This CDR3 is 18 amino acids long. Germline CDR1 and CDR2: MGHRA and YSYEKL. J gave up 6 bases and V 1 base, and 14 bases lay outside the gene matches. DNA for the CDR3: TGCGCCAGCAGCCAAGGATCCTTCGGCGGGGGGGTTCAGGATACGCAGTATTTT. Translated, it gives CASSQGSFGGGVQDTQYF.

V usage is TRBV25-1 and J usage is TRBJ2-5; 10 nucleotides agree with TRBD2. V lost 2 bases and J lost 4; bases outside the gene matches: 7. Germline V CDR1 and CDR2: MGHDK, SYGVNS. CDR3 size: 16 residues. The CDR3 spells CASSERLAGDSETQYF. The DNA of the CDR3 is TGTGCCAGCAGTGAAAGGCTAGCGGGAGATTCAGAGACCCAGTACTTC.

The chain combines TRBV30 with TRBJ1-6; D uncertain. V gave up 1 base and J gave up 8 bases, with 15 bases separating them. This CDR3 spans 15 amino acids. CDR1 and CDR2 from the germline V gene are GTSNPN and SVGIG (reference sequence). The CDR3 DNA is TGTGCCTGGAGTGCCCGAGCGGGCGATGATTCACCCCTCCACTTT. It translates to CAWSARAGDDSPLHF.

The V call is TRBV9, the J call TRBJ2-5; 10 bases are shared with TRBD1. The V gene end was trimmed by 3 bases and the J gene end by 5 bases; junction bases not matched to a gene: 10. Germline V gene lookup returns CDR1 SGDLS and CDR2 YYNGEE. The CDR3 runs 16 residues. DNA for the CDR3: TGTGCCAGCAGCGGAGACGGGACAGGGGTTGGTGAGACCCAGTACTTC. Its protein is CASSGDGTGVGETQYF.

The chain links TRBV2 to TRBJ2-7, with 7 bases lining up with TRBD2. J lost 0 bases, V lost 4 bases, and 6 bases had no gene match. CDR1 and CDR2 (germline): SNHLY, FYNNEI. The CDR3 sequence is 15 residues long. The CDR3 is CASSGRIAGSYEQYF. In nucleotides, the CDR3 is TGTGCCAGCAGTGGCCGGATAGCGGGCTCCTACGAGCAGTACTTC.

The chain links TRBV5-1 to TRBJ1-2; 10 nucleotides match TRBD1. CDR3 length: 15 amino acids. Losses at the gene ends were 3 bases for V and 4 bases for J; bases not matched to a gene: 6. Per germline, CDR1 SGHRS and CDR2 YFSETQ. CDR3 region: CASSSGQGLSYGYTF. The CDR3 nucleotides read TGCGCCAGCAGCTCGGGACAGGGGCTGAGCTATGGCTACACCTTC. The entire variable domain, with the rest obtained from reference TRBV5-1 and TRBJ1-2, is as follows: KAGVTQTPRYLIKTRGQQVTLSCSPISGHRSVSWYQQTPGQGLQFLFEYFSETQRNKGNFPGRFSGRQFSNSRSEMNVSTLELGDSALYLCASSSGQGLSYGYTFGSGTRLTVV.

The V and J genes are TRBV10-3 and TRBJ2-7, with D unresolved. This CDR3 spans 11 amino acids. CDR1 and CDR2 (germline): ENHRY, SYGVKD. Trimming took 5 bases from V and 3 from J, leaving 5 bases between them. In DNA, the CDR3 is TGTGCCATCAGTACAGACTACGAGCAGTACTTC. It is translated as CAISTDYEQYF.

The V gene is TRBV30, the J gene TRBJ2-7; possible D gene TRBD2, 6 bases. CDR3 size: 12 residues. Trimming took 2 bases from V and 4 from J, leaving 9 bases between them. Germline CDR1 is GTSNPN and CDR2 is SVGIG (reference sequence). The DNA for the CDR3 is TGTGCCTGGAGTCACGGGACTTACGAGCAGTACTTC. Translation gives CAWSHGTYEQYF.

In the case of this clone: Other DNA variants within this sample encode the same CDR3. This sequence joins TRBV30 and TRBJ2-3; maybe TRBD2 (6 bases). The germline V gene encodes CDR1 GTSNPN and CDR2 SVGIG (reference sequence). Trimming removed 0 bases at V and 3 bases at J, with 10 bases between. This CDR3 is built from 14 residues. CDR3 nucleotide sequence: TGTGCCTGGAGTGTAGGCGGGATTACAGATACGCAGTATTTT. Protein sequence: CAWSVGGITDTQYF. Combining the CDR3 with reference TRBV30 and TRBJ2-3 gives the whole variable domain SQTIHQWPATLVQPVGSPLSLECTVEGTSNPNLYWYRQAAGRGLQLLFYSVGIGQISSEVPQNLSASRPQDRQFILSSKKLLLSDSGFYLCAWSVGGITDTQYFGPGTRLTVL.

The CDR3 region has the DNA TGTGCCAGTGAACCGGGACAGGGAAATTCACCCCTCCACTTT. Residues: CASEPGQGNSPLHF. V and J are TRBV19 and TRBJ1-6, with 9 bases that match TRBD1. With 8 bases clipped from V and 7 bases from J, the junction kept 6 bases outside the gene matches. Germline CDR1 LNHDA, CDR2 SQIVND (reference sequence). The CDR3 spans 14 residues. Supplemented by reference TRBV19 and TRBJ1-6, the full variable domain reads DGGITQSPKYLFRKEGQNVTLSCEQNLNHDAMYWYRQDPGQGLRLIYYSQIVNDFQKGDIAEGYSVSREKKESFPLTVTSAQKNPTAFYLCASEPGQGNSPLHFGNGTRLTVT.

This chain links TRBV18 with TRBJ1-2; no reliable D call. CDR3 length: 15 amino acids. The V gene lost 0 bases and the J gene lost 4 bases, with 12 bases spanning the gap. Germline V gene data show CDR1 as KGHSH and CDR2 as LQKENI. The CDR3 region has the DNA TGTGCCAGCTCACCACCTACGGACGGACTCTATGGCTACACCTTC. This codes for CASSPPTDGLYGYTF.

The chain uses TRBV29-1 and TRBJ2-7, with 9 bases fitting TRBD2. After removal of 2 bases from V and 1 base from J, the junction contained 9 bases not matched to a gene. Germline lookup yields CDR1 SQVTM and CDR2 ANQGSEA. The CDR3 sequence is 16 residues long. In nucleotides, the CDR3 is TGCAGCGTTGAACAGGGCGGGAGGGATGGGTCCTACGAGCAGTACTTC. Residues: CSVEQGGRDGSYEQYF.

V is TRBV30 and J is TRBJ1-4; the D gene is possibly TRBD1 (5 bases). Germline V gene data show CDR1 as GTSNPN and CDR2 as SVGIG (reference sequence). Trimming took off 3 bases at V and 5 bases at J, with 10 bases between the two ends. The CDR3 loop spans 13 amino acids. CDR3 in DNA: TGTGCCTGGAGCAGGGTACCAAATGAAAAACTGTTTTTT. This encodes CAWSRVPNEKLFF.

V and J are TRBV5-1 and TRBJ1-2; 10 bases align to TRBD1. Per germline, CDR1 SGHRS and CDR2 YFSETQ. The ends lost 4 bases at V and 5 bases at J; junction bases unmatched: 5. The CDR3 has 14 amino acids. The CDR3: CASSHDRGPYGYTF. The CDR3 DNA is TGCGCCAGCAGCCATGACAGGGGGCCATATGGCTACACCTTC. Full variable domain (remainder filled in from reference TRBV5-1 and TRBJ1-2): KAGVTQTPRYLIKTRGQQVTLSCSPISGHRSVSWYQQTPGQGLQFLFEYFSETQRNKGNFPGRFSGRQFSNSRSEMNVSTLELGDSALYLCASSHDRGPYGYTFGSGTRLTVV.

V is TRBV6-5 and J is TRBJ2-7; D is unresolved. This CDR3 is built from 14 residues. Trimming pared 1 base from V and 0 bases from J, leaving 7 bases between. Germline CDR1 is MNHEY and CDR2 is SVGAGI. CDR3 in amino acids: CASSYYRSSYEQYF. DNA of the CDR3: TGTGCCAGCAGTTACTACCGCAGCTCCTACGAGCAGTACTTC.

This chain uses TRBV9 with TRBJ2-3, with TRBD2 matching over 10 bases. This CDR3 contains 17 residues. Germline CDR1 and CDR2: SGDLS and YYNGEE. V was pared by 4 bases and J by 2 bases, with 10 bases of the junction left unmatched. The CDR3 coding sequence is TGTGCCAGCAGCCCGTTGGGTAGCGGGGGGACCACAGATACGCAGTATTTT. Translated: CASSPLGSGGTTDTQYF.

The J gene is TRBJ1-4, the V gene TRBV25-1; a possible D gene is TRBD1 (6 bases). The ends were cut back, 1 base at V and 5 bases at J, with 8 bases in the middle. The CDR3 covers 14 residues. The V gene's germline CDR1 is MGHDK and CDR2 SYGVNS. The CDR3 sequence: CASSESGQNEKLFF. The DNA for the CDR3 is TGTGCCAGCAGTGAATCCGGACAGAATGAAAAACTGTTTTTT.

The chain joins TRBV5-6 to TRBJ1-1, with TRBD1 matching over 7 bases. V trimming: 1 base; J trimming: 8 bases; junction bases outside the gene matches: 8. Germline V CDR1 and CDR2: SGHDT, YYEEEE. The CDR3 is 14 amino acids. CDR3 residues: CASSLWTGRFEAFF. CDR3 DNA: TGTGCCAGCAGCTTGTGGACAGGTCGATTCGAAGCTTTCTTT.

This chain joins TRBV4-1 and TRBJ2-3; tentative D call: TRBD2 (5 bases). Germline V gene sequence: CDR1 MGHRA, CDR2 YSYEKL. V lost 0 bases and J 2 bases, leaving 15 bases between the germline ends. The CDR3 sequence is 17 residues long. The CDR3 reads CASSQDPAGGFTDTQYF. The CDR3 nucleotides are TGCGCCAGCAGCCAAGATCCCGCGGGTGGGTTCACAGATACGCAGTATTTT.